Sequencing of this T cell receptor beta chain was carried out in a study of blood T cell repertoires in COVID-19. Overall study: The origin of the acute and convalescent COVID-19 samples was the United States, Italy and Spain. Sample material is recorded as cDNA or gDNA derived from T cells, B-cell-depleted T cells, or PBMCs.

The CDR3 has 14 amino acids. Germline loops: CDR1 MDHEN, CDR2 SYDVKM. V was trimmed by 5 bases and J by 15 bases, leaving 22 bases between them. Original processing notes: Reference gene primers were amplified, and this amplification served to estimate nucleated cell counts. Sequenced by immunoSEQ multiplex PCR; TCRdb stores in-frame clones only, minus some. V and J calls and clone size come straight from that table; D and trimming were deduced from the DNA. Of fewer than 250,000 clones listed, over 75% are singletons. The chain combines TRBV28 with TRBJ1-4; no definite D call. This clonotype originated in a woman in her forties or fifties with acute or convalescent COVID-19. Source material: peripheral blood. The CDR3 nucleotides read TGTGCCAGCAGTCCATCCGGGGTGCGGAAAGTAATGTTTTTT. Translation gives CASSPSGVRKVMFF.